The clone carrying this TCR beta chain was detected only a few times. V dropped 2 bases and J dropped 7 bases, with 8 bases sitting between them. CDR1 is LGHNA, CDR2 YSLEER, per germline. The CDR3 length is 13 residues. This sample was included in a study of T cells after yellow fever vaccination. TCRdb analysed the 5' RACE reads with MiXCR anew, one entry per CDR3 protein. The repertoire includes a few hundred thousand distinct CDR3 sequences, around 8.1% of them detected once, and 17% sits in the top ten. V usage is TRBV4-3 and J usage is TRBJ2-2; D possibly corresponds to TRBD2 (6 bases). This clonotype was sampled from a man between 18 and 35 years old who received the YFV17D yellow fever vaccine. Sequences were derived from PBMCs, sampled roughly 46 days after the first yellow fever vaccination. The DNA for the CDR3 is TGCGCCAGCAGCCAATGGAGGGGCGGGGAGCTGTTTTTT. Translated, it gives CASSQWRGGELFF.